Each of the 26 T cell receptor beta chains below was sequenced from the same sample in a study of cytomegalovirus exposure and HLA in healthy donors (dated by TCRdb to 2015 to 2018). Library method: the immunoSEQ multiplex PCR assay. A mixture of 60 forward primers for TCR Vbeta segments and 13 reverse primers for TCR Jbeta segments was used in the multiplex PCR. Held by TCRdb, this immuneACCESS table contains in-frame sequences only and omits some clones. Under half of the omission traces to an unresolved V gene where checked; the cause of the rest is unknown. The sample table shows tens of thousands of clones, and approximately 80% are seen once. Of the sample, approximately 3.6% is held by the ten largest clones. Input material: PBMCs. Receptor source: a woman between 35 and 50 years old in good health and CMV-seropositive.

The V call is TRBV4-2, the J call TRBJ2-2; possibly TRBD1 for D (7 bases). The germline V and J ends were trimmed by 1 base and 5 bases, with 17 bases remaining between them. The CDR3 length is 17 residues. Germline loops: CDR1 LGHNA, CDR2 YNFKEQ. The CDR3 nucleotides are TGTGCCAGCAGCCAAGTTCGGGAGACAGGGAATACCGGGGAGCTGTTTTTT. This translates into CASSQVRETGNTGELFF.

The J gene is TRBJ2-1, the V gene TRBV7-2, with no clear D. V was shortened by 6 bases and J by 7 bases, with 10 bases between the two germline ends. The CDR3 has 12 amino acids. Germline V gene lookup returns CDR1 SGHTA and CDR2 FQGNSA. The CDR3: CASSPYRNEQFF. The CDR3 DNA follows: TGTGCCAGCAGTCCTTACCGGAATGAGCAGTTCTTC.

This chain joins TRBV5-5 and TRBJ1-2; D gene ambiguous. Germline-derived CDR1 and CDR2 are SGHKS and YYEKEE (reference sequence). The CDR3 length is 13 residues. The V end lost 0 bases, the J end lost 4 bases, and 7 bases lay between the germline ends. The CDR3 nucleotides are TGTGCCAGCAGCTTGGGCGGGCCCTATGGCTACACCTTC. Its translation is CASSLGGPYGYTF.

This chain connects TRBV5-6 to TRBJ2-2; 7 nucleotides agree with TRBD2. The CDR3 has 14 amino acids. The germline CDR1 and CDR2 sequences are SGHDT and YYEEEE. J lost 5 bases, V lost 9 bases, and 10 bases had no gene match. CDR3 DNA sequence: TGTGCCACCCAAGGGGCGGGGGTAACCGGGGAGCTGTTTTTT. This gives the protein CATQGAGVTGELFF.

The rearrangement joins TRBV30 to TRBJ1-5; no clear D gene. The CDR3 is 14 residues long. CDR1 is GTSNPN, CDR2 SVGIG, per germline (reference sequence). Trimming took 5 bases from V and 7 from J, leaving 18 bases between them. The CDR3 bases are TGTGCCTGGGGAGAGGGCATCCCCGGGCAGCCCCAGCATTTT. The encoded protein is CAWGEGIPGQPQHF.

This chain uses TRBV4-2 with TRBJ2-1; 10 bases are a match to TRBD2. From germline, CDR1 is LGHNA and CDR2 YNFKEQ. Trimming at V came to 0 bases and at J to 7 bases, leaving 6 bases not matched to a gene. CDR3 length: 16 residues. The CDR3 sequence is CASSQDSAGGPNEQFF. DNA for the CDR3: TGTGCCAGCAGCCAAGATTCAGCGGGGGGGCCAAATGAGCAGTTCTTC.

This clone was seen a single time. The CDR3, as DNA: TGTGCCAGCAGCAATTGTGGGGGCATCAATGAGCAGTTCTTC. It codes for CASSNCGGINEQFF. V gene TRBV21-1 combines with J gene TRBJ2-1; the DNA was not used to check the table's D call, TRBD1. TRBV21-1 is a pseudogene locus. This CDR3 contains 14 residues.

The chain is built from TRBV5-4 and TRBJ2-1, with 10 bases aligning to TRBD2. Germline V gene lookup returns CDR1 SGHNT and CDR2 YYREEE (reference sequence). The V segment lost 2 bases and the J segment 7 bases; nucleotides outside the gene matches: 12. The CDR3 length is 17 residues. In DNA, the CDR3 is TGTGCCAGCAGCTTCGGGATAGCGGGGGGCCCAACAAATGAGCAGTTCTTC. Translating gives CASSFGIAGGPTNEQFF.

The table lists this clone with a few counts. At one of its ends the junction is not consistent with the germline gene, which may arise from a read error. The chain joins TRBV18 to TRBJ1-2; 11 bases agree with TRBD1. The CDR3 totals 13 residues. CDR1 and CDR2 from the germline V gene are KGHSH and LQKENI. CDR3 sequence reads: CASSPGQGGIRAF. The CDR3 DNA is TGTGCCAGCTCACCGGGACAGGGGGGGATCCGCGCCTTC.

As regards this clone: Other DNA variants within this sample encode the same CDR3. CDR3 in DNA: TGTGCCAGCAGCCGGACAGGGAATTACGAGCAGTACTTC. Encoded protein: CASSRTGNYEQYF. The rearrangement joins TRBV7-9 to TRBJ2-7; TRBD1 matches at 8 bases. Germline lookup yields CDR1 SEHNR and CDR2 FQNEAQ (reference sequence). The CDR3 loop spans 13 amino acids. V trimming: 5 bases; J trimming: 4 bases; junction bases outside the gene matches: 4.

This chain links TRBV18 with TRBJ2-7, with D perhaps matching TRBD1 (9 bases). The CDR3 loop spans 17 amino acids. The V gene's germline CDR1 is KGHSH and CDR2 LQKENI. V was pared by 0 bases and J by 4 bases, with 19 bases between. The CDR3: CASSPPSGGTGLYEQYF. Here the CDR3 DNA reads TGTGCCAGCTCACCACCCTCGGGGGGGACAGGGCTGTACGAGCAGTACTTC.

The chain couples TRBV19 to TRBJ2-5; 8 bases fit TRBD2. V lost 7 bases, J lost 5 bases, and 12 bases stayed unmatched. Germline loops: CDR1 LNHDA, CDR2 SQIVND (reference sequence). The CDR3 extends over 15 amino acids. The CDR3 DNA is TGTGCCAGTACATCGGGAAGCGGGGGCCGCGAGACCCAGTACTTC. Its protein product is CASTSGSGGRETQYF.

The chain employs TRBV5-4 and TRBJ2-1, with 9 bases fitting TRBD2. Germline CDR1 SGHNT, CDR2 YYREEE (reference sequence). V was clipped by 4 bases and J by 7 bases; unmatched bases: 12. The CDR3 totals 16 residues. The DNA of the CDR3 is TGTGCCAGCAGCCCCGAAGGGCGGGGGGGCTCAAATGAGCAGTTCTTC. Encoded protein: CASSPEGRGGSNEQFF.

This rearrangement joins TRBV1 to TRBJ1-1; the table names TRBD1, a call not compared with the DNA. TRBV1 constitutes a pseudogene. The CDR3 extends over 16 amino acids. The CDR3 spells CTSSRDRGRENTEAFF. The CDR3 DNA follows: TGCACCAGCAGCCGAGACAGGGGTCGTGAGAACACTGAAGCTTTCTTT.

This sequence joins TRBV4-1 and TRBJ1-3, with unresolved D. The CDR3 loop spans 18 amino acids. Per germline, CDR1 MGHRA and CDR2 YSYEKL. V lost 0 bases and J 2 bases, leaving 17 bases between the germline ends. CDR3 coding DNA: TGCGCCAGCAGCCAAGATTCCCGCGGCTCTGAAGCTGGAAACACCATATATTTT. This translates into CASSQDSRGSEAGNTIYF.

The CDR3 nucleotides are TGTGCCAGCACCCTAGGGACTAGCGGCCAAGAGACCCAGTACTTC. Its protein product is CASTLGTSGQETQYF. The J gene is TRBJ2-5, the V gene TRBV6-5; 11 positions agree with TRBD2. Unmatched junction bases numbered 5, after V lost 7 bases and J lost 1 base. Germline V CDR1 and CDR2: MNHEY, SVGAGI. The CDR3 loop spans 15 amino acids.

The rearrangement joins TRBV11-3 to TRBJ2-5, with 10 bases identical to TRBD2. There are 16 residues in the CDR3. The V gene's germline CDR1 is SGHNT and CDR2 YENEEA. The trim removed 1 base at V and 4 bases at J, leaving 6 bases unmatched. This chain's CDR3 is CASSLGLAGATETQYF. CDR3 coding DNA: TGTGCCAGCAGCTTAGGACTAGCGGGTGCAACAGAGACCCAGTACTTC.

The chain combines TRBV6-1 with TRBJ1-1; weak D call: TRBD1 (5 bases). V lost 7 bases to trimming and J lost 3 bases, with 15 bases between them. The CDR3 spans 14 residues. Germline CDR1 reads MNHNS; CDR2 reads SASEGT. The CDR3: CASTVSGGDTEAFF. The CDR3 DNA reads as TGTGCCAGCACCGTGTCCGGGGGGGACACTGAAGCTTTCTTT.

V usage is TRBV5-4 and J usage is TRBJ1-2; TRBD1 matches 10 bases. This CDR3 is built from 12 residues. Germline CDR1 is SGHNT and CDR2 is YYREEE (reference sequence). V trimming: 4 bases; J trimming: 11 bases; junction bases outside the gene matches: 5. The CDR3 loop is CASSGRQGAYTF. The CDR3 nucleotides read TGTGCCAGCAGCGGGAGACAGGGGGCGTACACCTTC.

The gene calls are TRBV4-1 and TRBJ2-3, with TRBD1 matching over 8 bases. V gave up 6 bases and J gave up 2 bases; unmatched junction bases: 4. Germline CDR1 MGHRA, CDR2 YSYEKL. The CDR3 is made up of 14 amino acids. The CDR3 region is CASSQGQDTDTQYF. In DNA, the CDR3 is TGCGCCAGCAGTCAGGGACAGGACACAGATACGCAGTATTTT.

V usage is TRBV5-1 and J usage is TRBJ1-1; no definite D call. Trimming stripped 3 bases from V and 4 bases from J, with 13 bases between. This CDR3 spans 14 amino acids. The germline gives CDR1 SGHRS, CDR2 YFSETQ. CDR3 region: CASSSGGMGTEAFF. CDR3 in DNA: TGCGCCAGCAGCTCTGGCGGGATGGGCACTGAAGCTTTCTTT.

The chain links TRBV9 to TRBJ1-2, with TRBD1 as a possible D gene (5 bases). V dropped 4 bases and J dropped 6 bases, with 10 bases sitting between them. Germline V gives CDR1 SGDLS, CDR2 YYNGEE. This CDR3 spans 12 amino acids. CDR3 sequence reads: CASSTDINGYTF. The CDR3, as DNA: TGTGCCAGCAGCACGGACATTAATGGCTACACCTTC.

The table lists this clone with a count of one. The gene calls are TRBV12-1 and TRBJ1-1; TRBD1, the table's D call, lacks a check against the DNA. TRBV12-1 is termed a pseudogene. There are 15 residues in the CDR3. CDR3 nucleotide sequence: TGTGCCAGCAGTGGTTTACCGGACAGGAACACTGAAGCTTTCTTT. The encoded protein is CASSGLPDRNTEAFF.

This clone has only one observation. The gene calls are TRBV9 and TRBJ2-5; D is unresolved. Between the trimmed V and J ends, which lost 0 bases and 2 bases, there was a span of 11 bases. The germline V gene has CDR1 SGDLS and CDR2 YYNGEE. The CDR3 length is 15 residues. The CDR3 is CASSVGQTIQETQYF. CDR3 nucleotide sequence: TGTGCCAGCAGCGTAGGACAAACGATACAAGAGACCCAGTACTTC. Variable domain in full (rest from reference TRBV9 and TRBJ2-5): DSGVTQTPKHLITATGQRVTLRCSPRSGDLSVYWYQQSLDQGLQFLIQYYNGEERAKGNILERFSAQQFPDLHSELNLSSLELGDSALYFCASSVGQTIQETQYFGPGTRLLVL.

The chain uses TRBV6-6 and TRBJ1-1; perhaps TRBD1 as D (5 bases). Trimming removed 6 bases at V and 9 bases at J, with 14 bases between. In germline, CDR1 is MNHNY, CDR2 SVGAGI (reference sequence). The length of the CDR3 is 12 residues. For the CDR3, the DNA is TGTGCCAGCAGGCCCAAAACAGGTAAAGCTTTCTTT. Encoded protein: CASRPKTGKAFF.

This clone appeared a single time. V and J are TRBV27 and TRBJ1-4, with D tentatively TRBD1 (6 bases). Trimming took off 8 bases at V and 4 bases at J, with 17 bases between the two ends. The CDR3 is 15 residues long. Germline CDR1 and CDR2: MNHEY and SMNVEV (reference sequence). CDR3 sequence: CASHSWTAFNEKLFF. CDR3 DNA sequence: TGTGCCAGCCATTCATGGACAGCTTTTAATGAAAAACTGTTTTTT.